The clone carrying this TCR beta chain was counted a single time. The entry originates in a study of blood T cell repertoires in COVID-19. Study as a whole: Donors in the United States, Italy and Spain gave samples during acute or convalescent COVID-19. Sources were T cells, B-cell-depleted T cells, or PBMCs; the material itself was cDNA or gDNA.

The CDR3 runs to 14 residues. Trimming cost V 4 bases and J 7 bases, with 14 bases left between them. CDR1 and CDR2 (germline): SGHTS, YDEGEE. Seattle participants joined during active infection and were tracked over time. Original data processing: Cell counts per sample came from amplifying reference gene primers. TCRdb keeps only in-frame clones here, not all; method: immunoSEQ multiplex PCR. V and J calls and clone size follow that table, whereas D and trimming were derived from the DNA. In the table there are 80,000 or so clones, 75% to 85% of which are singletons. The sample comprised peripheral blood. The receptor was derived from a man aged 50-60 years with COVID-19, enrolled during active disease. The V gene is TRBV5-8, the J gene TRBJ1-4; possibly TRBD1 for D (5 bases). The CDR3, as DNA: TGTGCCAGCAGCGCGGACACGAGTCGTGAAAAACTGTTTTTT. The encoded protein is CASSADTSREKLFF. The whole variable domain, remainder taken from reference TRBV5-8 and TRBJ1-4, is EAGVTQSPTHLIKTRGQQATLRCSPISGHTSVYWYQQALGLGLQFLLWYDEGEERNRGNFPPRFSGRQFPNYSSELNVNALELEDSALYLCASSADTSREKLFFGSGTQLSVL.